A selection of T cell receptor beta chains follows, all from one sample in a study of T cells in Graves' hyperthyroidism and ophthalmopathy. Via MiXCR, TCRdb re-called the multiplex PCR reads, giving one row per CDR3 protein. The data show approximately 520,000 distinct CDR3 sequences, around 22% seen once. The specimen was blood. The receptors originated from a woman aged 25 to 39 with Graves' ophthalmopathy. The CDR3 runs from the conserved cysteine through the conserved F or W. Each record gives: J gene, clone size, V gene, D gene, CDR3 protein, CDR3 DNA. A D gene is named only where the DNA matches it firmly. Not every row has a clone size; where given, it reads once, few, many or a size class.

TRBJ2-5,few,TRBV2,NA,CASIETASSQETQYF,TGTGCCAGCATTGAAACGGCTTCTTCCCAAGAGACCCAGTACTTC
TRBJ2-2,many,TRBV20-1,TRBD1,CSARGQGDTGELFF,TGCAGTGCTAGAGGGCAGGGGGACACCGGGGAGCTGTTTTTT
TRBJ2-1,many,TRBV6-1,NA,CASTPPRGIYNEQFF,TGTGCCAGCACTCCACCTCGGGGGATCTACAATGAGCAGTTCTTC
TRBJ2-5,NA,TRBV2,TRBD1,CASRRGQGASETQYF,TGTGCCAGCAGGAGAGGACAGGGGGCGAGTGAGACCCAGTACTTC
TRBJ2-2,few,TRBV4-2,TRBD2,CASSQDYIKTSYTGELFF,TGTGCCAGCAGCCAAGATTATATCAAGACTAGCTACACCGGGGAGCTGTTTTTT
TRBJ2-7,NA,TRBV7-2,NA,CASRPHRGDVQYF,TGTGCCAGCAGGCCACATAGAGGGGACGTCCAGTACTTC
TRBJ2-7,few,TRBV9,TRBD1,CASSVTGTGNYEQYF,TGTGCCAGCAGCGTAACCGGGACAGGGAACTACGAGCAGTACTTC
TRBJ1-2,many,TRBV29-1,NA,CSVELGSYGYTF,TGCAGCGTTGAACTGGGAAGCTATGGCTACACCTTC
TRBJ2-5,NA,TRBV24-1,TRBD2,CATSEPSGSGETQYF,TGTGCCACCAGTGAGCCTAGCGGGAGCGGTGAGACCCAGTACTTC
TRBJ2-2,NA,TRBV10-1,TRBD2,CASGTSNTGELFF,TGCGCCAGCGGGACTAGCAACACCGGGGAGCTGTTTTTT
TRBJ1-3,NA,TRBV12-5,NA,CAKTPPGNSGNTIYF,TGTGCTAAGACCCCCCCAGGGAACTCTGGAAACACCATATATTTT
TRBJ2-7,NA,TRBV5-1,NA,CASSGPGPQVEQYF,TGCGCCAGCAGCGGACCGGGACCCCAGGTAGAGCAGTACTTC